Listed below are T cell receptor beta chains from one sample, sequenced in a study of shared clonotypes between healthy human individuals. Here immunoSEQ multiplex PCR was the method, and the copy in TCRdb shows in-frame clones only, minus some. The sample has about 680,000 clones, roughly nine tenths seen once; the top ten hold 24%. Material for sequencing was naive CD8+ T cells sorted from blood. These TCRs come from a man aged 25-45 years in good health. Both conserved end residues are part of each CDR3. Each record gives: clone size, J gene, D gene, V gene, CDR3 protein, CDR3 DNA. A D gene is named only where the DNA matches it firmly. Part of the rows lack a size; the others show once, few, many or a class for expanded clones.

size: -
J: TRBJ2-7
D: -
V: TRBV7-2
CDR3: CASSFSGVGSYEQYF
DNA: TGTGCCAGCAGCTTTTCGGGTGTCGGTTCCTACGAGCAGTACTTC

size: -
J: TRBJ1-2
D: -
V: TRBV7-9
CDR3: CASSISGPNYGYTF
DNA: TGTGCCAGCAGCATTTCGGGACCTAACTATGGCTACACCTTC

size: -
J: TRBJ1-2
D: TRBD1
V: TRBV6-4
CDR3: CASSAGQGGYGYTF
DNA: TGTGCCAGCAGCGCCGGACAGGGCGGATATGGCTACACCTTC

size: -
J: TRBJ2-1
D: -
V: TRBV21-1
CDR3: CASSKAQKLALSTESSYNEQFF
DNA: TGTGCCAGCAGCAAAGCTCAAAAACTAGCGCTGAGCACGGAAAGCTCCTACAATGAGCAGTTCTTC

size: -
J: TRBJ1-4
D: -
V: TRBV27
CDR3: CASRLGQTTNEKLFF
DNA: TGTGCCAGCAGATTGGGTCAGACAACTAATGAAAAACTGTTTTTT

size: -
J: TRBJ1-2
D: -
V: TRBV19
CDR3: CASSYGPTEFF
DNA: TGTGCCAGTAGTTATGGACCGACAGAGTTCTTC

size: -
J: TRBJ2-7
D: TRBD2
V: TRBV29-1
CDR3: CSVGTSGTYEQYF
DNA: TGCAGCGTTGGGACTAGCGGTACCTACGAGCAGTACTTC

size: -
J: TRBJ2-7
D: -
V: TRBV11-3
CDR3: CASSFNNLYEQYF
DNA: TGTGCCAGCAGCTTCAATAATCTCTACGAGCAGTACTTC

size: -
J: TRBJ1-4
D: -
V: TRBV6-5
CDR3: CASRPHGTNEKLFF
DNA: TGTGCCAGCAGACCCCACGGGACTAATGAAAAACTGTTTTTT

size: -
J: TRBJ2-7
D: -
V: TRBV28
CDR3: CASSLIGTASYEQYF
DNA: TGTGCCAGCAGTTTAATAGGGACGGCGTCCTACGAGCAGTACTTC

size: -
J: TRBJ2-1
D: -
V: TRBV5-1
CDR3: CASSSQSDEQFF
DNA: TGCGCCAGCAGCTCCCAATCGGATGAGCAGTTCTTC

size: -
J: TRBJ1-5
D: -
V: TRBV6-5
CDR3: CASSYSLGEPQHF
DNA: TGTGCCAGCAGTTACTCCCTCGGGGAGCCCCAGCATTTT

size: once
J: TRBJ2-7
D: -
V: TRBV2
CDR3: CASKESANYEQYF
DNA: TGTGCCAGCAAGGAGTCGGCAAACTACGAGCAGTACTTC

size: once
J: TRBJ2-7
D: -
V: TRBV27
CDR3: CASGYSAYEQYF
DNA: TGTGCCAGTGGGTACAGTGCCTACGAGCAGTACTTC

size: -
J: TRBJ1-4
D: -
V: TRBV5-1
CDR3: CASRTGLSNEKLFF
DNA: TGCGCCAGCAGAACGGGACTCTCTAATGAAAAACTGTTTTTT

size: -
J: TRBJ2-7
D: -
V: TRBV27
CDR3: CASSPSWGPASYEQYF
DNA: TGTGCCAGCAGTCCCTCCTGGGGGCCGGCGTCCTACGAGCAGTACTTC

size: -
J: TRBJ2-1
D: -
V: TRBV2
CDR3: CASSEWLADNNEQFF
DNA: TGTGCCAGCAGTGAATGGCTAGCAGATAACAATGAGCAGTTCTTC

size: once
J: TRBJ2-7
D: -
V: TRBV15
CDR3: CATSRTGDRASSGSFYEQYF
DNA: TGTGCCACCAGCAGAACGGGGGACAGGGCTTCTAGCGGGAGTTTTTACGAGCAGTACTTC

size: -
J: TRBJ2-1
D: TRBD2
V: TRBV7-2
CDR3: CASSPPYFREGRENEQFF
DNA: TGTGCCAGCAGCCCGCCATATTTTAGGGAGGGCCGAGAGAATGAGCAGTTCTTC

size: -
J: TRBJ2-3
D: -
V: TRBV6-5
CDR3: CASSTGTPTQYF
DNA: TGTGCCAGCAGTACAGGGACGCCAACGCAGTATTTT

size: -
J: TRBJ2-2
D: -
V: TRBV10-1
CDR3: CASSPQDRAGELFF
DNA: TGCGCCAGCAGCCCCCAGGACCGCGCCGGGGAGCTGTTTTTT

size: -
J: TRBJ2-5
D: TRBD2
V: TRBV19
CDR3: CASSKDTPGGETQYF
DNA: TGTGCCAGTAGTAAGGACACCCCCGGGGGGGAGACCCAGTACTTC

size: -
J: TRBJ2-2
D: TRBD2
V: TRBV4-1
CDR3: CASSHEIAGLNTGELFF
DNA: TGCGCCAGCAGCCACGAGATAGCGGGACTCAACACCGGGGAGCTGTTTTTT

size: once
J: TRBJ2-1
D: TRBD2
V: TRBV28
CDR3: CASTVGGLAGVGNNEQFF
DNA: TGTGCCAGCACGGTCGGGGGACTAGCGGGAGTAGGTAACAATGAGCAGTTCTTC

size: -
J: TRBJ2-5
D: TRBD2
V: TRBV5-1
CDR3: CASSLLAVQETQYF
DNA: TGCGCCAGCAGCTTGCTAGCGGTCCAAGAGACCCAGTACTTC

size: -
J: TRBJ2-2
D: -
V: TRBV7-2
CDR3: CASSLFTGELFF
DNA: TGTGCCAGCAGCTTATTCACCGGGGAGCTGTTTTTT

size: -
J: TRBJ2-1
D: TRBD2
V: TRBV29-1
CDR3: CSVEGLAGRYNEQFF
DNA: TGCAGCGTTGAAGGGCTAGCGGGACGGTACAATGAGCAGTTCTTC

size: -
J: TRBJ2-3
D: -
V: TRBV27
CDR3: CASSFSVDHPDTQYF
DNA: TGTGCCAGCAGCTTCTCCGTGGACCACCCAGATACGCAGTATTTT

size: -
J: TRBJ1-2
D: -
V: TRBV7-9
CDR3: CASSQGHGNGYTF
DNA: TGTGCCAGCAGCCAGGGGCACGGGAATGGCTACACCTTC

size: -
J: TRBJ2-7
D: TRBD2
V: TRBV27
CDR3: CASSPTSVTSYEQYF
DNA: TGTGCCAGCAGTCCGACTAGCGTGACATCCTACGAGCAGTACTTC

size: -
J: TRBJ1-4
D: -
V: TRBV7-9
CDR3: CASSSTRGSNEKLFF
DNA: TGTGCCAGCAGCTCGACCAGGGGCTCTAATGAAAAACTGTTTTTT

size: -
J: TRBJ1-1
D: -
V: TRBV7-6
CDR3: CASSLEGGTGQAEAFF
DNA: TGTGCCAGCAGCTTAGAAGGTGGTACAGGCCAAGCTGAAGCTTTCTTT

size: once
J: TRBJ2-7
D: -
V: TRBV4-3
CDR3: CASSQDRGPYEQYF
DNA: TGCGCCAGCAGCCAAGACAGGGGCCCCTACGAGCAGTACTTC

size: -
J: TRBJ2-1
D: -
V: TRBV7-8
CDR3: CASSSRANNEQFF
DNA: TGTGCCAGCAGCTCTAGGGCAAACAATGAGCAGTTCTTC

size: once
J: TRBJ2-3
D: TRBD2
V: TRBV27
CDR3: CASRLAGEDTQYF
DNA: TGTGCCAGCAGGTTAGCGGGAGAAGATACGCAGTATTTT

size: -
J: TRBJ2-1
D: -
V: TRBV10-3
CDR3: CATRLEDYNEQFF
DNA: TGTGCCACCCGTCTGGAGGATTACAATGAGCAGTTCTTC

size: -
J: TRBJ2-3
D: -
V: TRBV28
CDR3: CASKRIFSTDTQYF
DNA: TGTGCCAGCAAGCGGATCTTTAGCACAGATACGCAGTATTTT

size: -
J: TRBJ1-1
D: -
V: TRBV5-8
CDR3: CASSWVNTEAFF
DNA: TGTGCCAGCAGCTGGGTGAACACTGAAGCTTTCTTT

size: -
J: TRBJ2-7
D: TRBD1
V: TRBV5-4
CDR3: CASSQKTGSLPYEQYF
DNA: TGTGCCAGCAGCCAAAAGACAGGGTCGTTACCCTACGAGCAGTACTTC

size: -
J: TRBJ2-1
D: -
V: TRBV19
CDR3: CASSIAPMSYNEQFF
DNA: TGTGCCAGTAGTATAGCCCCCATGTCCTACAATGAGCAGTTCTTC

size: -
J: TRBJ2-4
D: -
V: TRBV7-3
CDR3: CASSSTVGGRLAQQYF
DNA: TGTGCCAGCAGCTCCACCGTGGGGGGGCGCTTGGCCCAACAGTACTTC

size: -
J: TRBJ2-1
D: -
V: TRBV4-1
CDR3: CASSHSRDSKFF
DNA: TGCGCCAGCAGCCACAGCCGGGACTCCAAGTTCTTC

size: -
J: TRBJ1-5
D: -
V: TRBV19
CDR3: CASSTPLWDRDQPQHF
DNA: TGTGCCAGTAGTACCCCCTTGTGGGACCGAGATCAGCCCCAGCATTTT

size: -
J: TRBJ2-3
D: TRBD2
V: TRBV10-1
CDR3: CASSESGGSVGDTQYF
DNA: TGCGCCAGCAGTGAGTCGGGCGGGAGCGTGGGGGATACGCAGTATTTT

size: -
J: TRBJ2-3
D: TRBD2
V: TRBV30
CDR3: CAWGSLGRAIDTQYF
DNA: TGTGCCTGGGGGTCCTTGGGGAGGGCTATAGATACGCAGTATTTT

size: -
J: TRBJ2-1
D: -
V: TRBV7-8
CDR3: CASSRDRHPYNEQFF
DNA: TGTGCCAGCAGCCGGGACCGCCATCCCTACAATGAGCAGTTCTTC

size: -
J: TRBJ2-3
D: -
V: TRBV6-6
CDR3: CASDQGLDTQYF
DNA: TGTGCCAGTGACCAGGGGTTAGATACGCAGTATTTT

size: -
J: TRBJ2-3
D: TRBD1
V: TRBV29-1
CDR3: CSVDDRGSADTQYF
DNA: TGCAGCGTTGATGACAGGGGGTCCGCAGATACGCAGTATTTT

size: once
J: TRBJ2-7
D: TRBD2
V: TRBV7-9
CDR3: CASSRRTSGISYEQYF
DNA: TGTGCCAGCAGTCGCCGAACTAGCGGGATCTCCTACGAGCAGTACTTC